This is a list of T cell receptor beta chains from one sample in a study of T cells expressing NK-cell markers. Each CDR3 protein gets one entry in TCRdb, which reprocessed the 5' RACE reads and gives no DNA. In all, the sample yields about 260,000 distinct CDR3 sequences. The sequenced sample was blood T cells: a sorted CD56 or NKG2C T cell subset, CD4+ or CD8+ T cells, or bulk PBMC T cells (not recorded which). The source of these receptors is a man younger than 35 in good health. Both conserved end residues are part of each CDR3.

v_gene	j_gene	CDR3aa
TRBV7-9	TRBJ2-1	CASSLSPGNYNEQFF
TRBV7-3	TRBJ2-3	CASSTRAGFDTQYF
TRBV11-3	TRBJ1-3	CASSQTDRGNTIYF
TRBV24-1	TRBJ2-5	CATSDPGTGSQETQYF
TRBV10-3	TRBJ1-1	CAISGSQNTEAFF
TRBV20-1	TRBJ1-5	CSASPLGRPDNQPQHF
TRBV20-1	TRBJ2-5	CSARARGRGETQYF
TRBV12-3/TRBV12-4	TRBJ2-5	CASSFVGETQYF
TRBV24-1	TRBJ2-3	CATSLEAARTQYF
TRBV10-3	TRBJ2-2	CAAMQGRNTGELFF
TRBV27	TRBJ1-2	CASSLSTGKVYGYTF
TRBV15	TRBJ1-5	CATSRGGGGNQPQHF
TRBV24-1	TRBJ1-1	CATSPGPADTEAFF
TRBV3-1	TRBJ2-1	CASSQGTTGVGEQFF
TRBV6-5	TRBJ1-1	CASSYSVSGGGGNTEAFF
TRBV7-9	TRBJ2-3	CASSLAGGSRTDTQYF